This note documents a single T cell receptor beta chain sequence. This sample was included in a study of blood T cell repertoires in COVID-19. The wider study: From the United States, Italy and Spain came samples of acute and convalescent COVID-19. The cDNA or gDNA used as material had been derived from T cells, B-cell-depleted T cells, or PBMCs.

The trim removed 5 bases at V and 4 bases at J, leaving 13 bases unmatched. Looked up from germline, CDR1 is SEHNR and CDR2 is FQNEAQ (reference sequence). This CDR3 has 19 amino acids. Methods used by the authors: Reference gene primer amplification in the assay estimated nucleated cell counts. Only in-frame clones appear in the TCRdb table, and some are missing; sequencing was by immunoSEQ multiplex PCR. Clone size and the V and J calls come from that table; the DNA yielded D and trimming. The data hold roughly 260,000 clones, with more than 90% observed a single time. Patients at the Seattle site were enrolled during active infection and followed longitudinally.

The sample comprised peripheral blood. The chain employs TRBV7-9 and TRBJ2-6; 11 nucleotides match TRBD1. This receptor was identified in a person aged 18-30 years with COVID-19, enrolled during active disease. CDR3 loop: CASSPRTGGRGSGANVLTF. The CDR3, as DNA: TGTGCCAGCAGCCCGAGGACAGGGGGCCGAGGGTCGGGGGCCAACGTCCTGACTTTC.